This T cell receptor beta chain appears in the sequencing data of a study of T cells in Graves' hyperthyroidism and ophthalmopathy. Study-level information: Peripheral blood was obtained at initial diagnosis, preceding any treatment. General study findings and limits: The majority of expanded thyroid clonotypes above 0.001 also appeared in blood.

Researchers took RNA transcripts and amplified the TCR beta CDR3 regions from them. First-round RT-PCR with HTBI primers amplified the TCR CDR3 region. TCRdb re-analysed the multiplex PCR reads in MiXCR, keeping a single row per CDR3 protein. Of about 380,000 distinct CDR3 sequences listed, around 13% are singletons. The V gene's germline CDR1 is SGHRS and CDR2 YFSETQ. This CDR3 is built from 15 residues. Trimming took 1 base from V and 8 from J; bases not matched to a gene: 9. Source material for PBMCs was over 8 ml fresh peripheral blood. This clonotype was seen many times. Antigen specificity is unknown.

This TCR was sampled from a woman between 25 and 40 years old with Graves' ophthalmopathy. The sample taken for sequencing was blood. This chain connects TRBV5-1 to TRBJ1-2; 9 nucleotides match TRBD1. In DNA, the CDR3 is TGCGCCAGCAGCTTGAACACAGGGGGCCGTGAAGGCTACACCTTC. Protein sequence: CASSLNTGGREGYTF.